The TCR beta chain described here comes from a study of vaccination and CD4 T cells after COVID-19. Overall study: Overlapping SARS-CoV-2, HCoV-NL63, HCoV-OC43 and HCoV-229E spike peptides stimulated the cells.

Turning to this clonotype: No antigen is known for it.

Treatment given: 10-day PBMC culture with coronavirus spike peptide pools or control peptides (ViraFEST assay). Once obtained from cultured CD4+ T cells, the DNA was sequenced using the Oncomine TCR Beta short-read assay. One entry per CDR3 protein, called by TCRdb with MiXCR from the PCR reads. The data hold 14,000 or so distinct CDR3 sequences, with roughly 61% observed a single time. V was pared by 4 bases and J by 0 bases, with 10 bases between. Germline V gene data show CDR1 as SGHDN and CDR2 as FVKESK. This CDR3 is 15 amino acids long. The chain combines TRBV14 with TRBJ2-1, with a weak D call TRBD2 (5 bases). The receptor's source is a human donor who had recovered from COVID-19. The sequencing input was CD4+ T cells from blood, cultured in vitro. The chain's CDR3 is CASSPLAGSYNEQFF. The CDR3 DNA sequence: TGTGCCAGCAGCCCGCTGGCGGGCTCCTACAATGAGCAGTTCTTC.